These 27 T cell receptor beta chains came from one sample sequenced in a study of blood T cell repertoires in COVID-19. Measured with immunoSEQ multiplex PCR; TCRdb has only the in-frame clones, and not every one. This sample has roughly 20,000 clones; 83% occur once, and the top ten carry approximately 7%. The specimen sequenced was peripheral blood. Source of these receptors: a human donor in a cohort sampled during active COVID-19.

The chain has TRBV29-1 and TRBJ1-1, with D unresolved. CDR1 and CDR2 (germline): SQVTM, ANQGSEA. The CDR3 spans 13 residues. V was pared by 5 bases and J by 3 bases, with 13 bases between. Here the CDR3 reads CSVRRQRDTEAFF. The CDR3 coding sequence is TGCAGCGTTCGACGTCAGAGGGACACTGAAGCTTTCTTT.

The chain is built from TRBV12-5 and TRBJ1-1; 7 bases align to TRBD1. V lost 0 bases and J lost 1; bases outside the gene matches: 11. In germline, CDR1 is LGHNT, CDR2 FRNRAP. CDR3 length: 18 amino acids. The CDR3 bases are TGTGCTAGTGGTTTGGTAAGGGAACAGGGGCTCCCGAACACTGAAGCTTTCTTT. It specifies CASGLVREQGLPNTEAFF.

The chain joins TRBV6-5 to TRBJ1-5, with TRBD1 matching over 8 bases. V shed 4 bases, J shed 4 bases, and the junction held 9 bases outside the gene matches. Germline assignment: CDR1 MNHEY and CDR2 SVGAGI. The CDR3 is 16 residues long. CDR3 sequence reads: CASSSSGQGPNQPQHF. Written as DNA, the CDR3 is TGTGCCAGCAGTTCTTCTGGACAGGGACCGAATCAGCCCCAGCATTTT.

The chain recombines TRBV11-2 with TRBJ2-3; D uncertain. Trimming cost V 3 bases and J 3 bases, with 10 bases left between them. Germline V CDR1 and CDR2: SGHAT, FQNNGV. The CDR3 contains 14 residues. The CDR3 protein is CASSFLPGTDTQYF. Here the CDR3 DNA reads TGTGCCAGCAGCTTTCTCCCCGGGACAGATACGCAGTATTTT.

This clone was seen once. V and J are TRBV10-3 and TRBJ1-1; the D is unclear. The ends were cut back, 7 bases at V and 0 bases at J, with 12 bases in the middle. Looked up from germline, CDR1 is ENHRY and CDR2 is SYGVKD. This CDR3 contains 14 residues. In nucleotides, the CDR3 is TGTGCCATCATGGAACAGCTCATGAACACTGAAGCTTTCTTT. Its translation: CAIMEQLMNTEAFF.

This chain joins TRBV30 and TRBJ1-2; 10 nucleotides align to TRBD1. In germline, CDR1 is GTSNPN, CDR2 SVGIG (reference sequence). The junction had 7 bases not matched to a gene; V was cut back by 6 bases and J by 3 bases. This CDR3 has 14 residues. The CDR3 spells CACRRDRGYYGYTF. In nucleotides, the CDR3 is TGTGCCTGTAGACGGGACAGGGGCTACTATGGCTACACCTTC.

The chain employs TRBV4-1 and TRBJ1-1; unclear D gene. V was clipped by 3 bases and J by 3 bases, with 11 bases between them. The CDR3 spans 14 residues. Germline-derived CDR1 and CDR2 are MGHRA and YSYEKL. The CDR3 nucleotides read TGCGCCAGCAGCCAGCTGACCCAGGACACTGAAGCTTTCTTT. Translation: CASSQLTQDTEAFF.

The genes are TRBV5-6 and TRBJ1-6; 11 bases fit TRBD1. There are 17 residues in the CDR3. The germline V gene encodes CDR1 SGHDT and CDR2 YYEEEE. J was trimmed by 4 bases and V by 5 bases; bases with no gene match: 8. The CDR3: CASRSAGQGAYNSPLHF. CDR3 DNA: TGTGCCAGCAGGTCCGCTGGACAGGGGGCTTATAATTCACCCCTCCACTTT.

The genes are TRBV6-6 and TRBJ1-1, with 7 nucleotides matching TRBD1. Germline-derived CDR1 and CDR2 are MNHNY and SVGAGI (reference sequence). The junction had 10 bases not matched to a gene; V was cut back by 8 bases and J by 1 base. The CDR3 runs 15 residues. DNA for the CDR3: TGTGCCAGCTCCGACAGGGCTGCCGAGAACACTGAAGCTTTCTTT. It specifies CASSDRAAENTEAFF.

The J gene is TRBJ1-2, the V gene TRBV19, with a weak D call TRBD1 (5 bases). CDR3 length: 14 amino acids. V gave up 5 bases and J gave up 4 bases, with 14 bases separating them. CDR1 is LNHDA, CDR2 SQIVND, per germline (reference sequence). The CDR3: CASSQQAVGYGYTF. CDR3 DNA sequence: TGTGCCAGTAGTCAACAGGCGGTTGGCTATGGCTACACCTTC.

This clone showed up just a few times. The CDR3 DNA reads as TGCGCCAGCAGCCGAGTCCGGGACAGTGGAAACACCATATATTTT. Encoded protein: CASSRVRDSGNTIYF. This chain links TRBV4-1 with TRBJ1-3, with 7 bases fitting TRBD1. Germline-derived CDR1 and CDR2 are MGHRA and YSYEKL. Trimming removed 4 bases from V and 3 bases from J; junction bases left unmatched: 6. There are 15 residues in the CDR3.

This clone has only one observation. The chain is built from TRBV6-5 and TRBJ2-5, with a tentative D call TRBD2 (6 bases). Germline V gene lookup returns CDR1 MNHEY and CDR2 SVGAGI. The length of the CDR3 is 15 residues. Trimming left V 2 bases short and J 3 bases short, with 13 bases between. CDR3 sequence: CASSYGLGEEETQYF. CDR3 bases: TGTGCCAGCAGTTACGGGTTGGGGGAGGAAGAGACCCAGTACTTC.

The chain employs TRBV3-1 (or the pseudogene TRBV3-2) and TRBJ1-3; maybe TRBD1 (5 bases). This CDR3 comprises 16 residues. Looked up from germline, CDR1 is LGHDT and CDR2 is YNNKEL (reference sequence). V was cut by 3 bases and J by 0 bases, with 12 bases left in between. CDR3 loop: CASSHWAGLSGNTIYF. DNA of the CDR3: TGTGCCAGCAGCCACTGGGCAGGGCTCTCTGGAAACACCATATATTTT.

This clone has just a few counts. The chain joins TRBV7-2 to TRBJ1-1; weak D call: TRBD1 (6 bases). Per the germline V gene, CDR1 is SGHTA and CDR2 is FQGNSA. V lost 6 bases and J lost 0, with 11 bases in between. The CDR3 is made up of 14 amino acids. CDR3 nucleotides: TGTGCCAGCAGTTTACAGGGAATGAACACTGAAGCTTTCTTT. Translated, it gives CASSLQGMNTEAFF.

V usage is TRBV4-2 and J usage is TRBJ2-1; D ambiguous. The CDR3 length is 14 residues. Germline CDR1 LGHNA, CDR2 YNFKEQ. V was clipped by 2 bases and J by 13 bases, with 18 bases between them. DNA of the CDR3: TGTGCCAGCAGCCAACCGTTGACTCCCTCAAGACAGTTCTTC. This sequence encodes CASSQPLTPSRQFF.

This clone has only a few counts. The chain links TRBV6-5 to TRBJ2-7; D gene unclear. The V gene lost 0 bases and the J gene lost 1 base, with 13 bases spanning the gap. The germline V gene encodes CDR1 MNHEY and CDR2 SVGAGI. This CDR3 is 16 amino acids long. CDR3 coding DNA: TGTGCCAGCAGTTACTCGAAGCTTGCGGATTCCTACGAGCAGTACTTC. It codes for CASSYSKLADSYEQYF.

This sequence joins TRBV9 and TRBJ1-3, with a tentative D call TRBD1 (6 bases). Trimming removed 3 bases at V and 0 bases at J, with 13 bases between. The CDR3 totals 16 residues. Germline CDR1 is SGDLS and CDR2 is YYNGEE. CDR3 region: CASSAGQFSSGNTIYF. The CDR3 bases are TGTGCCAGCAGCGCAGGACAGTTTTCCTCTGGAAACACCATATATTTT.

This chain uses TRBV3-1 (or the pseudogene TRBV3-2) with TRBJ2-1; perhaps TRBD1 as D (5 bases). Per germline, CDR1 LGHDT and CDR2 YNNKEL (reference sequence). Trimming took 8 bases from V and 6 from J, leaving 17 bases between them. There are 14 residues in the CDR3. In nucleotides, the CDR3 is TGTGCCAGCTCTACGGCACCCAGGGCCAATGAGCAGTTCTTC. Protein product: CASSTAPRANEQFF.

As DNA, the CDR3 is TGTGCCAGCAGTATAGGGGGACAAGAGACCCAGTACTTC. It specifies CASSIGGQETQYF. The genes are TRBV25-1 and TRBJ2-5, with D possibly matching TRBD1 (6 bases). The V end was cut by 5 bases, the J end by 2 bases, with 9 bases between. This CDR3 has 13 amino acids. The V gene's germline CDR1 is MGHDK and CDR2 SYGVNS.

The J gene is TRBJ1-5, the V gene TRBV6-4; D not resolved. Trimming stripped 3 bases from V and 6 bases from J, with 12 bases between. Per the germline V gene, CDR1 is MRHNA and CDR2 is SNTAGT. The CDR3 runs 14 residues. The CDR3 DNA reads TGTGCCAGCAGTGAGAGGGCAGGCGGTCAGCCCCAGCATTTT. Protein: CASSERAGGQPQHF.

The genes are TRBV4-3 and TRBJ2-7; D not resolved. This CDR3 spans 16 amino acids. The germline V and J ends were trimmed by 0 bases and 3 bases, with 15 bases remaining between them. The germline gives CDR1 LGHNA, CDR2 YSLEER. CDR3 sequence (DNA): TGCGCCAGCAGCCAAGATGTGATTTCGAGAGGCTACGAGCAGTACTTC. Encoded protein: CASSQDVISRGYEQYF.

This chain joins TRBV19 and TRBJ1-1, with D possibly being TRBD1 (6 bases). V lost 5 bases, J lost 1 base, and 14 bases lay in between. Per germline, CDR1 LNHDA and CDR2 SQIVND (reference sequence). The CDR3 length is 15 residues. Here the CDR3 reads CASSPQGRRNTEAFF. CDR3 in DNA: TGTGCCAGTAGTCCACAGGGACGGAGGAACACTGAAGCTTTCTTT.

The CDR3 nucleotides are TGCAGCGTTGAACGGACAGGGAGCTCTGGAAACACCATATATTTT. Translation: CSVERTGSSGNTIYF. This chain links TRBV29-1 with TRBJ1-3, with TRBD1 matching 8 bases. Germline CDR1 reads SQVTM; CDR2 reads ANQGSEA. V trimming: 2 bases; J trimming: 0 bases; junction bases outside the gene matches: 3. CDR3 length: 15 amino acids.

This clone was found a few times. The chain combines TRBV5-1 with TRBJ1-1; D is undetermined. The CDR3 spans 15 residues. CDR1 SGHRS and CDR2 YFSETQ come from the germline V gene. Trimming stripped 4 bases from V and 0 bases from J, with 13 bases between. CDR3 residues: CASSPQSNVNTEAFF. The CDR3 region has the DNA TGCGCCAGCAGCCCCCAGTCGAATGTGAACACTGAAGCTTTCTTT.

V and J are TRBV14 and TRBJ1-2, with D maybe TRBD1 (5 bases). V lost 1 base and J lost 9, with 12 bases in between. Per germline, CDR1 SGHDN and CDR2 FVKESK. This CDR3 has 13 residues. The CDR3 region has the DNA TGTGCCAGCAGCCAAGTACAGGCGTCAAGCTACACCTTC. Translating it yields CASSQVQASSYTF.

The chain joins TRBV24-1 to TRBJ1-5; a weak D match, TRBD1 (6 bases). CDR3 length equals 12 residues. Germline CDR1 reads KGHDR; CDR2 reads SFDVKD. Trimming left V 3 bases short and J 10 bases short, with 9 bases between. The CDR3 DNA reads TGTGCCACCAGTGATGAACAGGGACCCCAGCATTTT. Its protein product is CATSDEQGPQHF.

The rearrangement uses TRBV5-1 and TRBJ2-7; 7 nucleotides align to TRBD1. Per the germline V gene, CDR1 is SGHRS and CDR2 is YFSETQ. This CDR3 spans 15 amino acids. The V gene end was trimmed by 0 bases and the J gene end by 1 base; junction bases not matched to a gene: 4. The CDR3 region is CASSLGHRGSYEQYF. CDR3 nucleotides: TGCGCCAGCAGCTTGGGTCACAGGGGTTCCTACGAGCAGTACTTC.